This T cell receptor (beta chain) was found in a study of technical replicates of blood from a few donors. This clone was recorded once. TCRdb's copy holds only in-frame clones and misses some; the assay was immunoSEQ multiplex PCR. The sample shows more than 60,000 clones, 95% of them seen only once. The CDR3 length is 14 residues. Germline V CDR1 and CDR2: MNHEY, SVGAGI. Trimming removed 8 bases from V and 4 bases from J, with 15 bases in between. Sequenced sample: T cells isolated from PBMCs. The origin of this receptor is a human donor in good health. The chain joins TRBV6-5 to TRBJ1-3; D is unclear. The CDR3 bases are TGTGCCAGCGGCCCGGGGATCACAGGAAACACCATATATTTT. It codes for CASGPGITGNTIYF.